The source of this T cell receptor beta chain is a study of low-dose radiotherapy and immunotherapy resistance in tumors. Germline trimming cut 4 bases from V and 0 bases from J; bases unmatched to any gene: 6. The CDR3 is made up of 17 amino acids. Sample time point: after trial treatment. Treatment reported: LDRT plus nivolumab, ipilimumab, low-dose cyclophosphamide and aspirin (RACIN trial). Covering alpha and beta chains, TRAV- and TRBV-specific primers were used for the first-strand cDNA. TCRs were amplified for around 21 PCR cycles with a constant-region primer and V-primer adapter. MiXCR was run by TCRdb on the reads, yielding one entry per CDR3 protein. Of under 95,000 distinct CDR3 sequences listed, under 20% are singletons. This clonotype was found many times.

The genes are TRBV6-7 and TRBJ2-6; TRBD1 agrees at 7 bases. TRBV6-7 is treated as an ORF (open reading frame) with a function not yet certain. The specimen comprised PBMCs, sampled after low-dose radiotherapy plus immunotherapy. The TCR comes from a male donor with prostate cancer. In DNA, the CDR3 is TGTGCCAGCAGTTCCCGGGACAGCGTCTCTGGGGCCAACGTCCTGACTTTC. It encodes CASSSRDSVSGANVLTF.